These T cell receptor beta chains were read from a single sample in a study of blood T cell repertoires in COVID-19. Clones were read by immunoSEQ multiplex PCR, and TCRdb kept only the in-frame ones, dropping some. In the table there are fewer than 300,000 clones, 88% of which are singletons. Sample: peripheral blood. The receptors were sampled from a man aged 55 to 70 who had recovered from COVID-19. Each CDR3 is given with its conserved first and last residue. A D gene is named only where the DNA matches it firmly. Clone size, where shown, is once, few, many, or a class for clones that have expanded.

J | D | V | size | DNA | CDR3
TRBJ1-5 | - | TRBV30 | few | TGTGCCTGGAGCGCACAGGGCAATCAGCCCCAGCATTTT | CAWSAQGNQPQHF
TRBJ2-5 | - | TRBV6-5 | - | TGTGCCAGCAGTTACTCCCACCTACAAGAGACCCAGTACTTC | CASSYSHLQETQYF
TRBJ1-3 | TRBD1 | TRBV19 | - | TGTGCCAGTACCCCCAGGTTCAAGGGGGCCTCGACTGGAAACACCATATATTTT | CASTPRFKGASTGNTIYF
TRBJ2-1 | TRBD1 | TRBV29-1 | - | TGCAGCGTTACTCCAGGGGGCAATGAGCAGTTCTTC | CSVTPGGNEQFF
TRBJ1-5 | - | TRBV27 | - | TGTGCCAGCAGTTTAGGCGGGCGTCAGCCCCAGCATTTT | CASSLGGRQPQHF
TRBJ2-5 | TRBD1 | TRBV7-2 | - | TGTGCCAGCTCGCGGGACAGGGGGCCGACGGAGACCCAGTACTTC | CASSRDRGPTETQYF
TRBJ2-6 | TRBD1 | TRBV7-6 | - | TGTGCCAGCAGCTTGGGACAGGTCTCTGGGGCCAACGTCCTGACTTTC | CASSLGQVSGANVLTF
TRBJ2-7 | TRBD1 | TRBV10-2 | - | TGCGCCAGCAGGGATACAGGGGCCCTACCCTACGAGCAGTACTTC | CASRDTGALPYEQYF
TRBJ2-7 | TRBD2 | TRBV7-9 | once | TGTGCCAGCAGACGGACTAGCGGGGGCTACGAGCAGTACTTC | CASRRTSGGYEQYF
TRBJ2-5 | - | TRBV7-3 | - | TGTGCCAGCAGCTTACCAGGAGGGGCCCAGTACTTC | CASSLPGGAQYF
TRBJ2-1 | TRBD2 | TRBV14 | once | TGTGCCAGCAGCCAATTTCTAGCGGGGGGCAGAGCCTACAATGAGCAGTTCTTC | CASSQFLAGGRAYNEQFF
TRBJ2-1 | TRBD2 | TRBV2 | - | TGTGCCAGCAGGATAGCGGGGGGGTACTACAATGAGCAGTTCTTC | CASRIAGGYYNEQFF
TRBJ2-3 | - | TRBV19 | - | TGTGCCAGTAGTATCGGGACTGCAGATACGCAGTATTTT | CASSIGTADTQYF
TRBJ2-1 | TRBD2 | TRBV3-1/TRBV3-2 | - | TGTGCCAGCAGCCAAGATAGGACTAGCGGGGGGGCCGGTCGATACAATGAGCAGTTCTTC | CASSQDRTSGGAGRYNEQFF
TRBJ1-2 | TRBD1 | TRBV5-4 | - | TGTGCCAGCAGCCGGGACAGGGGTGTCTATGGCTACACCTTC | CASSRDRGVYGYTF
TRBJ2-4 | - | TRBV3-1/TRBV3-2 | once | TGTGCCAGCAGCCAAGGCAAAGGGGTAGGGATAAACATTCAGTACTTC | CASSQGKGVGINIQYF
TRBJ2-3 | TRBD2 | TRBV9 | - | TGTGCCAGCAGCTCCCTGATAGCGGGGGGCACAGATACGCAGTATTTT | CASSSLIAGGTDTQYF
TRBJ1-2 | TRBD1 | TRBV5-1 | - | TGCGCCAGCTGTAGAGACAGGGCTTCCGACTATGGCTACACCTTC | CASCRDRASDYGYTF
TRBJ1-4 | - | TRBV14 | - | TGTGCCAGCAGCCTTACAGGGAGCCGGGAAAAACTGTTTTTT | CASSLTGSREKLFF
TRBJ1-5 | TRBD1 | TRBV5-1 | - | TGCGCCAGCAGCTTAGGGACAGGGAATAGCAATCAGCCCCAGCATTTT | CASSLGTGNSNQPQHF
TRBJ2-3 | - | TRBV7-3 | once | TGTGCCAGCAGCTTCGGAGGATTGGAAGATACGCAGTATTTT | CASSFGGLEDTQYF
TRBJ1-1 | - | TRBV18 | - | TGTGCCAGCTCACCAGTAGGGGGAGGGAGCACTGAAGCTTTCTTT | CASSPVGGGSTEAFF